This TCR beta chain derives from a study of control samples from healthy donors and cancer patients. Only in-frame clones appear in the TCRdb table, and some are missing; sequencing was by immunoSEQ multiplex PCR. The profile covers some 110,000 clones, with 83% appearing a single time and 13% taken by the ten largest. Trimming pared 0 bases from V and 0 bases from J, leaving 12 bases between. This CDR3 has 18 amino acids. Germline V CDR1 and CDR2: KGHSY, FQNENV. This chain joins TRBV16 and TRBJ1-6; D is uncertain. The clonotype originates from a woman aged 45-65 years in good health. Sequenced: blood. The CDR3 is CASSQSSRGSSYNSPLHF. Here the CDR3 DNA reads TGTGCCAGCAGCCAATCGTCGAGAGGGAGCTCCTATAATTCACCCCTCCACTTT.